This TCR beta chain was sequenced in a study of T cells in Graves' hyperthyroidism and ophthalmopathy. Findings and caveats of the study: Ophthalmopathy got predicted by the model a median roughly six months before its onset. Most thyroid clonotypes expanded above 0.001 were also detected in blood. Ophthalmopathy was told apart from stable hyperthyroidism by a 13 V-J model.

This clonotype showed up many times. Its target is unknown. Template material for amplifying TCR beta CDR3 regions consisted of RNA transcripts. The HTBI set primed first-round TCR CDR3 RT-PCR. In TCRdb, the multiplex PCR reads were re-called with MiXCR into one record per CDR3 protein. The sample gives roughly 380,000 distinct CDR3 sequences, 19% of which show up once; roughly 3.5% is in the top ten. Among the patients, aged 18 to 65, hyperthyroidism was newly diagnosed and had lasted under 2 months. This CDR3 spans 15 amino acids. Trimming at V came to 3 bases and at J to 4 bases, leaving 9 bases not matched to a gene. The germline gives CDR1 SGHNT, CDR2 YYREEE (reference sequence).

This TCR was recovered from a woman aged 18 to 35 with Graves' hyperthyroidism. The chain links TRBV5-4 to TRBJ1-1; 7 nucleotides agree with TRBD1. The specimen sequenced was blood. CDR3 DNA sequence: TGTGCCAGCAGCTGGGTGGACAGGAAGAGCACTGAAGCTTTCTTT. This sequence encodes CASSWVDRKSTEAFF. The full variable domain, its missing parts supplied by reference TRBV5-4 and TRBJ1-1, is ETGVTQSPTHLIKTRGQQVTLRCSSQSGHNTVSWYQQALGQGPQFIFQYYREEENGRGNFPPRFSGLQFPNYSSELNVNALELDDSALYLCASSWVDRKSTEAFFGQGTRLTVV.